This is a list of T cell receptor beta chains from one sample in a study of OX40 agonist ivuxolimab in advanced cancers. Profiling relied on immunoSEQ multiplex PCR, and the TCRdb table lists in-frame clones only, not all of them. The table has 150,000 to 190,000 clones, around 94% seen once. The material sequenced was CD4+ or CD8+ T cells sorted from blood, taken in a trial of the OX40 agonist ivuxolimab. These TCRs come from an adult with an advanced solid tumor such as melanoma, head and neck, liver or kidney cancer. Each CDR3 is given with its conserved first and last residue. D genes are given only for firm matches. Size is stated for part of the rows, as once, few or many counts, or as a class when the clone is expanded.

TRBJ2-5 | TRBV18 | - | - | CASSPTGPAGETQYF | TGTGCCAGCTCACCGACCGGGCCGGCGGGCGAGACCCAGTACTTC
TRBJ2-7 | TRBV15 | - | - | CATSRDSSYEQYF | TGTGCCACCAGCAGAGACAGCTCCTACGAGCAGTACTTC
TRBJ2-2 | TRBV5-1 | - | - | CASSPHGVRDTGELFF | TGCGCCAGCAGCCCGCATGGGGTCCGGGACACCGGGGAGCTGTTTTTT
TRBJ2-3 | TRBV5-1 | - | - | CASSLGFTRDTQYF | TGCGCCAGCAGCTTGGGATTTACCCGGGATACGCAGTATTTT
TRBJ2-5 | TRBV29-1 | - | - | CSARQGTGRETQYF | TGCAGCGCCAGACAGGGCACGGGGAGGGAGACCCAGTACTTC
TRBJ1-5 | TRBV19 | - | TRBD1 | CASSWDRGVNQPQHF | TGTGCCAGTAGCTGGGACAGGGGGGTCAATCAGCCCCAGCATTTT
TRBJ2-7 | TRBV9 | - | TRBD2 | CASSWGEGSGEQYF | TGTGCCAGCAGTTGGGGGGAGGGGAGCGGCGAGCAGTACTTC
TRBJ2-7 | TRBV5-4 | - | - | CASSLDHYEQYF | TGTGCCAGCAGCCTGGACCACTACGAGCAGTACTTC
TRBJ2-2 | TRBV6-5 | - | TRBD2 | CASGAGLAGTGELFF | TGTGCCAGCGGGGCAGGACTAGCGGGCACCGGGGAGCTGTTTTTT
TRBJ2-2 | TRBV2 | - | - | CASRRKVTGELFF | TGTGCCAGCAGAAGGAAGGTTACCGGGGAGCTGTTTTTT
TRBJ1-6 | TRBV18 | - | - | CASSPTGTLDNSPLHF | TGTGCCAGCTCACCAACCGGGACACTCGATAATTCACCCCTCCACTTT
TRBJ1-4 | TRBV27 | - | - | CASSSYTGTTNEKLFF | TGTGCCAGCAGTTCCTATACAGGGACAACTAATGAAAAACTGTTTTTT
TRBJ1-1 | TRBV7-3 | - | TRBD1 | CASSLGGGWNTEAFF | TGTGCCAGCAGCTTAGGAGGGGGCTGGAACACTGAAGCTTTCTTT
TRBJ1-2 | TRBV7-2 | - | - | CASVGYTF | TGTGCCAGCGTTGGCTACACCTTC
TRBJ2-3 | TRBV6-6 | - | - | CASSYPRDTPYF | TGTGCCAGCAGTTACCCCAGAGATACGCCCTATTTT
TRBJ2-2 | TRBV28 | once | TRBD1 | CAIGGQGQGGTGELFF | TGTGCCATCGGGGGACAGGGACAGGGAGGGACCGGGGAGCTGTTTTTT
TRBJ2-3 | TRBV2 | - | TRBD1 | CASRQDRGLTDTQYF | TGTGCCAGCAGGCAGGACAGGGGGCTCACAGATACGCAGTATTTT
TRBJ2-7 | TRBV18 | once | - | CASSPRDFSYEQYF | TGTGCCAGCTCGCCGAGGGATTTTTCCTACGAGCAGTACTTC
TRBJ1-1 | TRBV12-5 | - | - | CASGLREDTEAFF | TGTGCTAGTGGTTTGCGGGAGGACACTGAAGCTTTCTTT
TRBJ1-1 | TRBV10-1 | once | TRBD1 | CASSESRNSWDRADTEAFF | TGCGCCAGCAGTGAGTCCCGGAATTCTTGGGACAGGGCGGACACTGAAGCTTTCTTT
TRBJ1-4 | TRBV23-1 | - | - | CARGGSNEKLFF | TGCGCCAGAGGGGGGTCTAATGAAAAACTGTTTTTT
TRBJ1-6 | TRBV12-5 | - | - | CASGLTFPGSYNSPLHF | TGTGCTAGTGGTTTGACCTTTCCAGGGTCCTATAATTCACCCCTCCACTTT
TRBJ2-3 | TRBV11-1 | once | - | CASRYWADGTDTQYF | TGTGCCAGCAGATATTGGGCGGATGGCACAGATACGCAGTATTTT
TRBJ1-2 | TRBV7-9 | once | TRBD1 | CASSLLGQGSLGYTF | TGTGCCAGCAGCCTCCTGGGACAGGGCTCGTTGGGCTACACCTTC
TRBJ1-2 | TRBV19 | - | - | CASRPTDLGIIGYTF | TGTGCCAGTAGGCCGACGGATCTTGGGATTATAGGCTACACCTTC
TRBJ2-7 | TRBV5-1 | - | - | CASSQDPDSSYEQYF | TGCGCCAGCAGCCAGGACCCAGACAGTTCCTACGAGCAGTACTTC
TRBJ1-2 | TRBV6-6 | - | - | CASTPGHANYGYTF | TGTGCCAGCACCCCGGGACACGCTAACTATGGCTACACCTTC
TRBJ2-3 | TRBV19 | - | - | CASSIRRGSDTQYF | TGTGCCAGTAGTATCCGTCGGGGCTCAGATACGCAGTATTTT
TRBJ1-5 | TRBV6-5 | - | - | CASSYSQGIQPQHF | TGTGCCAGCAGTTACTCCCAGGGGATTCAGCCCCAGCATTTT
TRBJ1-3 | TRBV5-6 | - | TRBD1 | CASSRNKDRVSGNTIYF | TGTGCCAGCAGCCGGAATAAAGACAGGGTCTCTGGAAACACCATATATTTT
TRBJ1-1 | TRBV5-4 | - | - | CASSLESIWNTEAFF | TGTGCCAGCAGCTTAGAGAGTATATGGAACACTGAAGCTTTCTTT
TRBJ1-3 | TRBV6-1 | - | - | CASSEHPRSSGNTIYF | TGTGCCAGCAGTGAACACCCGAGATCCTCTGGAAACACCATATATTTT
TRBJ2-7 | TRBV7-3 | - | - | CASSQRQGRDNGDEQYF | TGTGCCAGCAGCCAAAGGCAGGGAAGGGATAATGGAGACGAGCAGTACTTC
TRBJ2-1 | TRBV9 | - | - | CASSVAPGDEQFF | TGTGCCAGCAGCGTAGCTCCAGGGGATGAGCAGTTCTTC
TRBJ2-7 | TRBV29-1 | - | - | CSVGYTTYEQYF | TGCAGCGTTGGGTACACCACCTACGAGCAGTACTTC
TRBJ2-3 | TRBV7-2 | - | TRBD1 | CASSLAGTGIGDTQYF | TGTGCCAGCAGCTTAGCCGGGACAGGGATTGGAGATACGCAGTATTTT
TRBJ2-3 | TRBV5-1 | - | TRBD2 | CASSRERGAGTDTQYF | TGCGCCAGCAGCCGGGAGCGGGGGGCCGGCACAGATACGCAGTATTTT
TRBJ2-2 | TRBV7-6 | - | TRBD2 | CASSLEVAGGPHTGELFF | TGTGCCAGCAGCTTAGAGGTAGCGGGGGGGCCGCACACCGGGGAGCTGTTTTTT
TRBJ1-2 | TRBV29-1 | - | - | CSVESGTRLRGYTF | TGCAGCGTTGAATCCGGGACAAGGCTGAGAGGCTACACCTTC
TRBJ2-7 | TRBV7-9 | - | - | CASTADGSYEQYF | TGTGCCAGCACAGCCGACGGATCCTACGAGCAGTACTTC